The rows below give T cell receptor beta chains drawn from one sample of a study of shared clonotypes between healthy human individuals. TCRdb's table, derived via immunoSEQ multiplex PCR, lists solely in-frame clones and lacks some. This sample has under 700,000 clones, with approximately 95% found just once. The sequencing input was naive CD8+ T cells sorted from blood. These receptors were taken from a woman aged 25 to 39 in good health. Both conserved end residues are part of each CDR3. The D gene is left open where the match is weak.

D,J,V,DNA,CDR3
NA,TRBJ2-7,TRBV6-6,TGTGCCAGCAGTTACAGGGGGACATTGTCCTACGAGCAGTACTTC,CASSYRGTLSYEQYF
NA,TRBJ1-1,TRBV11-3,TGTGCAAGACTTCCGGGACACTACAGACCTGTTGCTTTCTTT,CARLPGHYRPVAFF
NA,TRBJ1-1,TRBV7-9,TGTGCCAGCAGCCTAGTTACGGGCACTGAAGCTTTCTTT,CASSLVTGTEAFF
NA,TRBJ1-2,TRBV7-9,TGTGCCAGCAGCTTAGTGATCCAGGTCCCGTCTAACTATGGCTACACCTTC,CASSLVIQVPSNYGYTF
TRBD2,TRBJ2-3,TRBV5-8,TGTGCCAGCAGCTCAAAGCGGGAGCGTCCAGATACGCAGTATTTT,CASSSKRERPDTQYF
TRBD1,TRBJ2-2,TRBV5-4,TGTGCCAGCAGCTTTAGGACAGGGGTCTTCCCCGGGGAGCTGTTTTTT,CASSFRTGVFPGELFF
TRBD1,TRBJ2-7,TRBV5-1,TGCGCCAGCAGCTCCGGGACAGAGACCTACGAGCAGTACTTC,CASSSGTETYEQYF
NA,TRBJ1-5,TRBV9,TGTGCCAGCAGCGGTGGGGGAATGGGCAATCAGCCCCAGCATTTT,CASSGGGMGNQPQHF
TRBD1,TRBJ2-7,TRBV10-3,TGTGCCATCAGGGGGACAGGGTGGCACGAGCAGTACTTC,CAIRGTGWHEQYF
NA,TRBJ1-2,TRBV30,TGTGCCTGGAGTCGGGGGGTATCGGCGCGAGGCTACACCTTC,CAWSRGVSARGYTF